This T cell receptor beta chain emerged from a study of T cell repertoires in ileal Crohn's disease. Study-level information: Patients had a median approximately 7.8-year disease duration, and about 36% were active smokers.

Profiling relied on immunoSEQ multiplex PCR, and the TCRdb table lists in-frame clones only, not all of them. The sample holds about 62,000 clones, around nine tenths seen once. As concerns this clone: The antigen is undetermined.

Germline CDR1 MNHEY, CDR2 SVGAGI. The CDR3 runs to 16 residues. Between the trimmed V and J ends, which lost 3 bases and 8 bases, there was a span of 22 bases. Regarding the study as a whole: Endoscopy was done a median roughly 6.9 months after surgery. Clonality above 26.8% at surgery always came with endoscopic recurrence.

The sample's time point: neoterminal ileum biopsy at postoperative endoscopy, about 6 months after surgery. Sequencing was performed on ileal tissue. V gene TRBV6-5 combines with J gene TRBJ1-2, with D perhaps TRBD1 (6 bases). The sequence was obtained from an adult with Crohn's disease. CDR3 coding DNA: TGTGCCAGCAGTTATGGAGGGATGGGGGGGCCGCGGGGCTACACCTTC. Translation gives CASSYGGMGGPRGYTF.